This T cell receptor (beta chain) appears in the sequencing data of a study of vaccination and CD4 T cells after COVID-19. The wider study: Post-COVID specimens were obtained a median 101 days after diagnosis (range 35 to 161).

Comments on this clonotype: Its antigen is currently unknown.

Treatment given: approximately 10-day PBMC culture with coronavirus spike peptide pools or control peptides (ViraFEST assay). The Oncomine TCR Beta short-read assay was applied to DNA of cultured CD4+ T cells. Each CDR3 protein gets one entry after TCRdb re-called the PCR reads with MiXCR. The sample carries approximately 4,100 distinct CDR3 sequences, roughly a fifth recorded once. In germline, CDR1 is MDHEN, CDR2 SYDVKM. V dropped 5 bases and J dropped 4 bases, with 21 bases sitting between them. The CDR3 is 16 residues long. The sequence was obtained from a human donor who had recovered from COVID-19. The chain employs TRBV28 and TRBJ2-7; D is tentatively TRBD1 or TRBD2 (6 bases each). Source material: CD4+ T cells from blood, cultured in vitro. CDR3 sequence reads: CASSGGYRGTNYEQYF. CDR3 nucleotide sequence: TGTGCCAGCAGTGGGGGGTATAGGGGGACCAATTACGAGCAGTACTTC.